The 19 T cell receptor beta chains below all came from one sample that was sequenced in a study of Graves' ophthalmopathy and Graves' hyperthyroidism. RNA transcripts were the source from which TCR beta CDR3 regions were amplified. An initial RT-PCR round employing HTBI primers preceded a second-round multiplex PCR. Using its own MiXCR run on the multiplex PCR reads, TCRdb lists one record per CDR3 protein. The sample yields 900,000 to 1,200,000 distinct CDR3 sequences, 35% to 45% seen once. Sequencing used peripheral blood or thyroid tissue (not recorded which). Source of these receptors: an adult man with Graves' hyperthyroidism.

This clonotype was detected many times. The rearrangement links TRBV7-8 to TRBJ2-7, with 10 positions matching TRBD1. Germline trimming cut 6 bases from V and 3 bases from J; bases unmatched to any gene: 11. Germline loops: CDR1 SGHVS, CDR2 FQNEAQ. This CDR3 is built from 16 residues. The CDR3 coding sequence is TGTGCCAGCAGGTCAAAACCGGGACAGGGGCTCTACGAGCAGTACTTC. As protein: CASRSKPGQGLYEQYF.

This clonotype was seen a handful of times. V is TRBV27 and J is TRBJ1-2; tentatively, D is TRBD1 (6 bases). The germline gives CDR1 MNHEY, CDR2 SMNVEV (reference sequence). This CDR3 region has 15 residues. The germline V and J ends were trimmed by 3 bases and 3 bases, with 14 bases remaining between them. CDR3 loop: CASSLSGGADYGYTF. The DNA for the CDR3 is TGTGCCAGCAGTTTGTCGGGGGGCGCGGACTATGGCTACACCTTC.

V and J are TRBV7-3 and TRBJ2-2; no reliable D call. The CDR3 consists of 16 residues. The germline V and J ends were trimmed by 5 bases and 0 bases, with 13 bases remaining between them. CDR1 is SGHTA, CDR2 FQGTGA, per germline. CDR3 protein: CASSPQPIANTGELFF. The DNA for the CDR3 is TGTGCCAGCAGCCCGCAACCAATCGCGAACACCGGGGAGCTGTTTTTT.

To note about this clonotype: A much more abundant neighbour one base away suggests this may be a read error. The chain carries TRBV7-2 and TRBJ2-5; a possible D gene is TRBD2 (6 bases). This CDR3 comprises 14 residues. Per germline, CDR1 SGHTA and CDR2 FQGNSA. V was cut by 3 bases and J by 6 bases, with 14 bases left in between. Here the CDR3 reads CASSLEGPLQTQYF. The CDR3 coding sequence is TGTGCCAGCAGCTTGGAGGGCCCACTACAGACCCAGTACTTC.

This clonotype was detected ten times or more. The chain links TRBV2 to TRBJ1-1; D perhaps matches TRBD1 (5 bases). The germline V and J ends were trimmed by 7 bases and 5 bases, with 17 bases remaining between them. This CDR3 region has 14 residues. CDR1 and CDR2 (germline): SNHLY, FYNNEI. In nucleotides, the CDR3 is TGTGCCAGCAAACTCCAGGGAGGTGAAACTGAAGCTTTCTTT. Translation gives CASKLQGGETEAFF.

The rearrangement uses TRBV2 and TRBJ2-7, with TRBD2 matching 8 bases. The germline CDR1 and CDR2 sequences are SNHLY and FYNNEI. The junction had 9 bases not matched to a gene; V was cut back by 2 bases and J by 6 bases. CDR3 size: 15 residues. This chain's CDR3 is CASSERFGRAGEQYF. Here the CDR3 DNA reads TGTGCCAGCAGTGAACGGTTCGGGAGGGCCGGCGAGCAGTACTTC.

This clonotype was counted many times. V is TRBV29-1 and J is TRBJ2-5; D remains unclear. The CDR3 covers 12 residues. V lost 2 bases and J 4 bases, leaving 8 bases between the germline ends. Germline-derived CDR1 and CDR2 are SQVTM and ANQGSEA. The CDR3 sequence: CSVEPERETQYF. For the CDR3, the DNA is TGCAGCGTTGAACCGGAGAGAGAGACCCAGTACTTC.

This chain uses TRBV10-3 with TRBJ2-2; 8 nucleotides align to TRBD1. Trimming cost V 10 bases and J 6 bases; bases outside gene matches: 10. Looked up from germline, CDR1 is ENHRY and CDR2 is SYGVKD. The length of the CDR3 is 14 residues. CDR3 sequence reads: CATRGQGISGELFF. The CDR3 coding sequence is TGTGCCACCCGAGGACAGGGTATCTCCGGGGAGCTGTTTTTT.

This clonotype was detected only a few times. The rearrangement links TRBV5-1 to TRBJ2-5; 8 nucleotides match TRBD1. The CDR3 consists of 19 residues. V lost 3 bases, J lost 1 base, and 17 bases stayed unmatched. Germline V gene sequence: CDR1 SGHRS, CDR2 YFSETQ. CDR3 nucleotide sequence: TGCGCCAGCAGCTCACGCCCCCCGAGAGGGACAGGAGTCCAAGAGACCCAGTACTTC. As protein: CASSSRPPRGTGVQETQYF.

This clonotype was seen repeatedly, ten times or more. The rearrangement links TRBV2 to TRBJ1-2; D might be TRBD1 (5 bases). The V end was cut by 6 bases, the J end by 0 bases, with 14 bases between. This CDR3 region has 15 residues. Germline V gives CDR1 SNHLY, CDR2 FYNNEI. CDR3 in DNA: TGTGCCAGCAGGCTGACCGGGGGAACTAACTATGGCTACACCTTC. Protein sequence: CASRLTGGTNYGYTF.

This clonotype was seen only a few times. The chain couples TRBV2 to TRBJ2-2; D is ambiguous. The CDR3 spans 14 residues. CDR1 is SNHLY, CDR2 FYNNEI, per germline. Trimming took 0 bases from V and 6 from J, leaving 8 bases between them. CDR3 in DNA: TGTGCCAGCAGTGAAGCAGGCTCCGCCGGGGAGCTGTTTTTT. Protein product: CASSEAGSAGELFF.

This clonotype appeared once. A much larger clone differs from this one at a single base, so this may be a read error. CDR3 amino acids: CSVEKARLRDGQGYEQYF. The CDR3 nucleotides are TGCAGCGTTGAAAAAGCAAGACTTCGGGACGGGCAGGGATACGAGCAGTACTTC. The chain joins TRBV29-1 to TRBJ2-7; D may match TRBD1 or TRBD2 (5 bases each). The CDR3 sequence is 18 residues long. Deletions cut 2 bases from V and 4 bases from J, with 27 bases between. The germline V gene has CDR1 SQVTM and CDR2 ANQGSEA.

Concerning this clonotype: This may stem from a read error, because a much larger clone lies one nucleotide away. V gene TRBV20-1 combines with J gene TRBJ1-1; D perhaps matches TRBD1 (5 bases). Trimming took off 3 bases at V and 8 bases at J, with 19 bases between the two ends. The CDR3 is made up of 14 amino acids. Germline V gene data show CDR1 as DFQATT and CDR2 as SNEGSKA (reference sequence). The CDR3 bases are TGCAGTGCTAGCGATCTCAGACAGATTCAAGAAGCTTTCTTT. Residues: CSASDLRQIQEAFF.

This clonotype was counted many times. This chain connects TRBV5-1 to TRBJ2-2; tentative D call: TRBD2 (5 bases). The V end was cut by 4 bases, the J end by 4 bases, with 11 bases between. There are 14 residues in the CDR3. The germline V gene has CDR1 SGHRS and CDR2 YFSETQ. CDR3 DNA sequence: TGCGCCAGCAGCCAGCCCGAGGGCACCGGGGAGCTGTTTTTT. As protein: CASSQPEGTGELFF.

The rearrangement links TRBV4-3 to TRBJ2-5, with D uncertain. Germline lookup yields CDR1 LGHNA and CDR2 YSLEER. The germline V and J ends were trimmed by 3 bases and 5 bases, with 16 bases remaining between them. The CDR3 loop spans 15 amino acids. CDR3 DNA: TGCGCCAGCAGCCAGAACTTAAATACCGGGGAGACCCAGTACTTC. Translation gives CASSQNLNTGETQYF.

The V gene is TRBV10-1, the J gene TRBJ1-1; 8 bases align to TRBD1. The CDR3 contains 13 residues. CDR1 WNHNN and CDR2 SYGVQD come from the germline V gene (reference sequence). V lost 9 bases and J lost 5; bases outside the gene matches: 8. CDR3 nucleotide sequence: TGCGCCAGTCGACAGGGGTTGTTAACTGAAGCTTTCTTT. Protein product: CASRQGLLTEAFF.

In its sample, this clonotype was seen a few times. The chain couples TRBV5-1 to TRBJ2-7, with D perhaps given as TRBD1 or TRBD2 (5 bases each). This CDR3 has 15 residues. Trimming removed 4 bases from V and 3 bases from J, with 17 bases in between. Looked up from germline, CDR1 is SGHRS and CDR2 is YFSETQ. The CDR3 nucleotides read TGCGCCAGCAGCCAATCAGGGAGTCCCGACTACGAGCAGTACTTC. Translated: CASSQSGSPDYEQYF. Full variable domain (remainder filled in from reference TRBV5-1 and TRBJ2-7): KAGVTQTPRYLIKTRGQQVTLSCSPISGHRSVSWYQQTPGQGLQFLFEYFSETQRNKGNFPGRFSGRQFSNSRSEMNVSTLELGDSALYLCASSQSGSPDYEQYFGPGTRLTVT.

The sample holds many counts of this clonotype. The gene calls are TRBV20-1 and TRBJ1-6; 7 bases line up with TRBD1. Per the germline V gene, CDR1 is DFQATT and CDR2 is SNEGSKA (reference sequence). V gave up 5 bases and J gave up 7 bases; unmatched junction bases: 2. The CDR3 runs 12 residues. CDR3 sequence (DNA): TGCAGTGCTTGGGGACAGAATTCACCCCTCCACTTT. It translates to CSAWGQNSPLHF.

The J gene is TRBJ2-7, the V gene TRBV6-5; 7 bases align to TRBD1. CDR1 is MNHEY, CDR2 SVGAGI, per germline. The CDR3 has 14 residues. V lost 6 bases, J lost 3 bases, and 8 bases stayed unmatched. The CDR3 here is CASRPTGKRYEQYF. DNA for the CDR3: TGTGCCAGCAGACCGACAGGGAAACGCTACGAGCAGTACTTC.